The sequence of this T cell receptor beta chain was determined in a study of T-cell reconstitution after alpha-beta-depleted transplantation in children. Study findings and constraints: There were some patients whose high TCRbeta diversity at day 60 came from surviving recipient T cells and thymic progenitors. T-cell counts and diversity at one year following transplant were attributed mainly to newly produced T cells. As was reported, about two months after transplant, alpha-beta T cells came from several hundred expanded graft clones.

In its sample, this clonotype was seen many times. Antigen: not known. Germline V CDR1 and CDR2: MNHEY, SVGEGT. The V and J ends lost 6 bases and 7 bases, in that order; junction bases with no gene match: 10. This CDR3 comprises 16 residues. Construction of the TCRbeta library involved unique molecular identifiers. MiXCR, run by TCRdb on the PCR reads, gives a single entry per CDR3 protein. The repertoire consists of 200,000 to 250,000 distinct CDR3 sequences, with approximately 10% occurring once and the leading ten covering roughly 27%. This specimen was PBMCs, taken before TCRalphabeta/CD19-depleted stem cell transplant. The TCR originated in a child under two years old with acute myeloid leukemia, due to receive a stem cell transplant. The chain carries TRBV6-2 or TRBV6-3 and TRBJ2-1, with 12 positions matching TRBD2. The CDR3 here is CASRPSGLAGLNEQFF. The CDR3 DNA follows: TGTGCCAGCAGACCCTCAGGACTAGCGGGATTAAATGAGCAGTTCTTC.